This TCR beta chain derives from a study of blood T cell repertoires in COVID-19. Recruits, aged roughly 18 to 95 years, lived in 24 US areas. Participant-reported clinical history was the basis for cohort assignment. As originally analysed: Reference gene primer amplification in the assay estimated nucleated cell counts. The assay was immunoSEQ multiplex PCR, and TCRdb's table has in-frame clones only and misses some. The DNA gave D and trimming, while V, J and clone size come from that table. The data hold around 220,000 clones, with roughly nine tenths observed a single time. The CDR3 runs 15 residues. Germline loops: CDR1 SGDLS, CDR2 YYNGEE. The V gene end was trimmed by 3 bases and the J gene end by 5 bases; junction bases not matched to a gene: 10.

The specimen sequenced was PBMCs or T cells enriched from blood (not recorded which). This sequence was found in a woman aged 25 to 45 with acute COVID-19. V usage is TRBV9 and J usage is TRBJ2-5; 7 bases are shared with TRBD1. CDR3 DNA: TGTGCCAGCAGCGAGGGGACAGTTAATGTTGAGACCCAGTACTTC. Its protein product is CASSEGTVNVETQYF.